Sequencing of this T cell receptor (beta chain) was carried out in a study of T cell clonality in common variable immunodeficiency. This clone was seen many times. As yet, its antigen is unknown. The sequenced fragment ends 3 residues before the CDR3 boundary, so the rest is inferred from the germline J gene. Study-wide findings and caveats: Patient heterogeneity in the CVID cohort limited correlations between repertoire features and clinical complications. Compared with controls, CVID subjects had fewer shared TCRbeta clones. Authors noted CVID clonality's cause needs subpopulation repertoire sequencing.

TCRdb's table, derived via immunoSEQ multiplex PCR, lists solely in-frame clones and lacks some. The sample was found to contain 50,000 to 65,000 clones, and every one recurs. Trimming at V came to 0 bases and at J to 0 bases, leaving 10 bases not matched to a gene. The CDR3 runs 20 residues. Germline lookup yields CDR1 ENHRY and CDR2 SYGVKD. This sequence originates from a person between 18 and 75 years old in good health. The sequenced sample was peripheral blood mononuclear cells. This chain connects TRBV10-3 to TRBJ2-3, with 12 bases that match TRBD2. The chain's CDR3 is CAISESLLAGGASSTDTQYF. The sequenced part of the CDR3 DNA is TGTGCCATCAGTGAGTCCTTACTAGCGGGAGGAGCATCTAGCACAGATACG.